This T cell receptor (beta chain) was observed in a study of beta chain features in type 1 diabetes. Findings and limits, study-wide: Moderate but significant shortening of TCRB CDR3s was recorded in all four CD4+ subsets from Type 1 diabetes patients.

Sorted cells reached over 95% purity in every population. What was sequenced were expressed TCRB transcripts, since all of the isolated RNA had been reverse transcribed. Generated by immunoSEQ multiplex PCR, the TCRdb table keeps only in-frame clones and is missing some. This table holds 100,000 to 150,000 clones, 15% to 20% found once. This clone was counted ten times or more. Its antigen is undetermined. The V end was cut by 7 bases, the J end by 7 bases, with 17 bases between. The CDR3 has 14 amino acids. Looked up from germline, CDR1 is SNHLY and CDR2 is FYNNEI. The J gene is TRBJ2-1, the V gene TRBV2; a weak D match, TRBD1 (5 bases). The sample comprised central memory CD4+ T cells from blood. The TCR was taken from a man in his late teens or twenties with type 1 diabetes. In DNA form, the CDR3 reads TGTGCCAGCAAGGCCAGGACAATGGTGAATGAGCAGTTCTTC. Translated, it gives CASKARTMVNEQFF.